Listed below are T cell receptor beta chains from one sample, sequenced in a study of T-cell memory formation after mild COVID-19. TCRdb re-called the 5' RACE reads through MiXCR, storing one row per CDR3 protein. The data contain hundreds of thousands of distinct CDR3 sequences, approximately 21% of them singletons. Specimen: PBMCs or a T cell subset sorted from them (not recorded which). All receptors derive from an adult woman who had mild COVID-19 (a few samples of this study predate the infection). Cell type and time point are not known. The CDR3 runs from the conserved cysteine through the conserved F or W. D genes are given only for firm matches.

V: TRBV29-1
D: -
CDR3: CSVGQTYEQYF

V: TRBV12-3/TRBV12-4
D: -
CDR3: CASSPAVYTEAFF

V: TRBV20-1
D: TRBD1
CDR3: CSASPTGGGYTF

V: TRBV12-3/TRBV12-4
D: TRBD2
CDR3: CASRLLAGDTDTQYF

V: TRBV7-6
D: TRBD2
CDR3: CASSLVSAPSGGYYEQYF

V: TRBV3-1
D: TRBD1
CDR3: CASSHDRDGEKLFF

V: TRBV12-3/TRBV12-4
D: -
CDR3: CASSFLRENSPLHF

V: TRBV3-1
D: TRBD2
CDR3: CASSRQAGGLNNEQFF

V: TRBV25-1
D: -
CDR3: CASSDRVQGSSYNEQFF

V: TRBV5-6
D: -
CDR3: CASSFLAERETQYF

V: TRBV4-3
D: -
CDR3: CASSQDLNQETQYF

V: TRBV20-1
D: TRBD1
CDR3: CSARKDRGQPQHF

V: TRBV5-1
D: TRBD2
CDR3: CASSLTGLADRETQYF

V: TRBV19
D: -
CDR3: CASSIGTKNYGYTF

V: TRBV9
D: -
CDR3: CASSVEGFSYEQYF

V: TRBV12-3/TRBV12-4
D: -
CDR3: CASSLTSELFF

V: TRBV5-1
D: -
CDR3: CASSLADVGEQYF

V: TRBV7-3
D: -
CDR3: CASSLVRTGTSNEQFF

V: TRBV6-5
D: TRBD1
CDR3: CASSYSTGGVYEQYF

V: TRBV20-1
D: -
CDR3: CSARELVSYTDTQYF

V: TRBV24-1
D: -
CDR3: CATSGRLSDSLLPNYGYTF

V: TRBV19
D: TRBD1
CDR3: CASSIGRQGADTQYF

V: TRBV5-1
D: -
CDR3: CASSLVDGAPEAFF

V: TRBV11-3
D: -
CDR3: CASSPSPGRSIHF

V: TRBV5-6
D: -
CDR3: CASSLSTAFYNEQFF

V: TRBV5-1
D: -
CDR3: CASSLVGAGYGYTF

V: TRBV10-2
D: -
CDR3: CASSESRTDHQPQHF

V: TRBV12-3/TRBV12-4
D: TRBD1
CDR3: CASSSSGDRGPYNEQFF

V: TRBV20-1
D: -
CDR3: CSAIVGGVYGYTF

V: TRBV24-1
D: -
CDR3: CATSDSGTQAFF